The 6 T cell receptor beta chains in this list originate from one sample, sequenced in a study of blood T cell repertoires in COVID-19 (dated by TCRdb to about 2020). Libraries were prepared through the immunoSEQ multiplex PCR assay. Imported from immuneACCESS, the table was reduced by TCRdb to in-frame sequences with V and J called. These copies leave out some clones; in studies compared against another copy, an unresolved V gene accounts for under half, and the cause of the remainder is not known. Present in this sample are tens of thousands of clones, approximately 85% of which were seen just once. The ten largest clones take up roughly 4.6% of the sample. Sequenced material: peripheral blood. These receptor sequences come from a man older than 75 with acute or convalescent COVID-19.

CDR3 amino acids: CASSRGRDKAYEQYF. CDR3 nucleotide sequence: TGTGCCAGCTCCCGAGGGAGGGACAAAGCCTACGAGCAGTACTTC. This chain joins TRBV18 and TRBJ2-7, with D perhaps matching TRBD2 (7 bases). The CDR3 length is 15 residues. Germline V CDR1 and CDR2: KGHSH, LQKENI. Trimming stripped 6 bases from V and 2 bases from J, with 17 bases between.

The chain couples TRBV29-1 to TRBJ2-1, with TRBD2 matching over 8 bases. CDR3 length: 12 amino acids. Germline V CDR1 and CDR2: SQVTM, ANQGSEA. The V gene end was trimmed by 5 bases and the J gene end by 8 bases; junction bases not matched to a gene: 5. This CDR3 reads CSVRLANHEQFF. The CDR3 region has the DNA TGCAGCGTTCGACTAGCGAACCATGAGCAGTTCTTC.

This clone was seen only a few times. The chain joins TRBV28 to TRBJ1-5; TRBD1 agrees at 7 bases. The CDR3 is 14 residues long. V lost 5 bases and J lost 5; bases outside the gene matches: 6. Germline lookup yields CDR1 MDHEN and CDR2 SYDVKM. CDR3 nucleotides: TGTGCCAGCAGTGAAACTCAGGGGGATCAGCCCCAGCATTTT. It codes for CASSETQGDQPQHF.

V and J are TRBV7-9 and TRBJ2-5; 7 bases fit TRBD2. There are 15 residues in the CDR3. The V segment lost 4 bases and the J segment 5 bases; nucleotides outside the gene matches: 10. From germline, CDR1 is SEHNR and CDR2 FQNEAQ (reference sequence). The CDR3 nucleotides read TGTGCCAGCAGCTCTGCGGGAGCGCGGGGGGAGACCCAGTACTTC. Amino acids: CASSSAGARGETQYF.

This chain links TRBV5-1 with TRBJ2-2, with 7 positions matching TRBD1. The CDR3 contains 15 residues. V shed 2 bases and J 6 bases; nucleotides not matched to a gene: 7. The V gene's germline CDR1 is SGHRS and CDR2 YFSETQ. CDR3 loop: CASSLKTGMAGELFF. DNA of the CDR3: TGCGCCAGCAGCTTAAAGACAGGGATGGCCGGGGAGCTGTTTTTT.

This clone was picked up a small number of times. V and J are TRBV19 and TRBJ2-3; 9 positions agree with TRBD1. Germline trimming cut 0 bases from V and 1 base from J; bases unmatched to any gene: 8. The CDR3 spans 18 residues. Germline CDR1 reads LNHDA; CDR2 reads SQIVND (reference sequence). The CDR3 region is CASSIDLRGQGGTDTQYF. DNA for the CDR3: TGTGCCAGTAGTATAGATCTTAGGGGACAGGGAGGCACAGATACGCAGTATTTT.